This T cell receptor beta chain was documented in a study of identical twins listed by TCRdb under 2016. Context from the whole study: TCR alpha and beta repertoires from monozygotic twins, unrelated adults of various ages and cord blood were deep-sequenced to test whether fetal clonotypes persist. Replicate twin experiments were performed at different times using different library preparation protocols to rule out contamination.

Libraries were made using 5' RACE. TCRdb records Illumina HiSeq 2000 as the sequencer. Template switching added a universal primer binding site, and the final cDNA carried a unique molecular identifier that allowed TCR cDNA molecules to be counted accurately. Specific primers in the conserved constant-segment region were used to synthesize first-strand cDNA for TCR alpha and beta chains. To control for contamination, each cDNA library was double barcoded with a SMART-Mk sample barcode plus Illumina barcodes. TruSeq adapter sequences, together with Illumina sample barcodes, were added in two successive PCR steps. The TCR alpha and beta cDNA libraries were sequenced on the Illumina HiSeq platform using custom primers. The study's processing was this. MiGEC was used to process raw reads and extract unique molecular identifiers, and MiXCR was used to find CDR3 positions. Recombination models were inferred per individual with the repgenHMM and IGoR tools using an EM algorithm. Shared clonotype analysis was performed with the tcR package in R, normalizing sharing by the product of cloneset sizes. To study raw recombination free of thymic and clonal selection effects, out-of-frame nonproductive sequences were analyzed. The public reads were reanalyzed by TCRdb: fastp trimming at Q25, MiXCR alignment, in-frame beta chains only. Every entry covers one CDR3 protein and lists the most common genes and DNA from its rows. The V and J calls and clone size are TCRdb's, not the authors'. In this sample the table shows some 710,000 distinct CDR3 sequences, approximately 6% of which occur a single time. Together, the top ten hold around 1.9% of the sample.

Every donor was a healthy Caucasian. The study also sequenced three unrelated non-twin adults: a male aged 18 to 30, a male aged 50 to 59 and a female aged 50 to 59. Using Miltenyi CD45RO+ enrichment and human naive T-cell isolation kits, memory (CD45RO+) and naive T cells were isolated from PBMC. Points the paper makes about the study in general: Abundant cord blood beta clonotypes had fewer insertions, young adult naive repertoires showed a similar but weaker trend, and memory repertoires showed no such trend. Out-of-frame TCR alpha sharing in monozygotic twins was systematically underestimated by recombination models, whereas sharing between unrelated individuals was in agreement with the recombination models. A weaker excess of twin sharing was found in beta out-of-frame sequences because the signal-to-noise ratio was lowered by fewer shared sequences. Compared with coincidental sharing between unrelated individuals, an excess of low generation-probability sequences was observed among out-of-frame TCR alpha sequences shared between twins. Zero-insertion analyses could be partly confounded by invariant T cells such as MAIT and iNKT, though diverse VJ usage argued against such confounding for most clonotypes. Conclusions relied on cross-sectional statistical analysis, since the same donors could not be followed over many years.

With respect to this clonotype: The antigen it recognizes is unknown. No base qualities exist here, and no much larger clone lies one base off it.

The TCR comes from a man aged 18 to 30 in good health. The specimen was naive T cells sorted from blood. Taken with the paper, the label for cell subset or site translates to: cells isolated with a human naive T-cell isolation kit.

Here the CDR3 is given as CASSLVRAGNIQYF. The base sequence is TGTGCCAGCAGTTTAGTCCGGGCAGGAAACATTCAGTACTTC. This chain is built from TRBV12-3 or TRBV12-4 and TRBJ2-4, with no reliable assignment of the D segment. The CDR3 contains 14 residues, cysteine and phenylalanine counted. Only the CDR3 DNA is retained, 42 bases long and in frame from the first base. The V end loses 1 base and the J end loses 6 bases, and a stretch of 10 bases separates them.